This TCR beta chain was captured by sequencing in a study of blood T cell repertoires in COVID-19. Background on the study: Samples taken during acute and convalescent COVID-19 were collected in the United States, Italy and Spain.

This table comes from immunoSEQ multiplex PCR, and its TCRdb copy is limited to in-frame clones, with some not included. The table includes about 150,000 clones, about nine tenths detected once. The CDR3 spans 17 residues. V shed 0 bases and J 5 bases; nucleotides not matched to a gene: 8. Germline V lookup: CDR1 LGHNA, CDR2 YNFKEQ. This clone is a singleton in its sample. The gene calls are TRBV4-2 and TRBJ2-5; 11 nucleotides agree with TRBD2. This clonotype was sampled from a woman aged 40-49 years who had been exposed to COVID-19. The sample was PBMCs or T cells enriched from blood (not recorded which). CDR3 residues: CASSQDGSGGAQETQYF. The CDR3 nucleotides read TGTGCCAGCAGCCAAGACGGTAGCGGGGGGGCGCAGGAGACCCAGTACTTC.